Each of the 4 T cell receptor beta chains below was sequenced from the same sample in a study of T cell responses to AZD1222 COVID-19 vaccine. Profiled with immunoSEQ multiplex PCR; TCRdb holds only in-frame clones, not every one. The sample yields 75,000 to 100,000 clones, about 85% seen once. This sample comprised peripheral blood, obtained on day 0 of AZD1222 vaccination. The source of these receptors is an adult in good health.

This sequence joins TRBV5-1 and TRBJ1-2; D not certain. The CDR3 length is 15 residues. The V gene lost 0 bases and the J gene lost 2 bases, with 11 bases spanning the gap. Germline V CDR1 and CDR2: SGHRS, YFSETQ. The CDR3 reads CASSLGVDANYGYTF. CDR3 DNA: TGCGCCAGCAGCTTGGGGGTGGACGCAAACTATGGCTACACCTTC. The variable domain in full, completed from reference TRBV5-1 and TRBJ1-2, reads KAGVTQTPRYLIKTRGQQVTLSCSPISGHRSVSWYQQTPGQGLQFLFEYFSETQRNKGNFPGRFSGRQFSNSRSEMNVSTLELGDSALYLCASSLGVDANYGYTFGSGTRLTVV.

The chain has TRBV19 and TRBJ2-4; possibly TRBD2 for D (6 bases). Germline CDR1 is LNHDA and CDR2 is SQIVND (reference sequence). Deletions cut 5 bases from V and 8 bases from J, with 19 bases between. The CDR3 spans 15 residues. This chain's CDR3 is CASSSPTAGGDIQYF. The CDR3 coding sequence is TGTGCCAGTAGTTCCCCGACAGCCGGGGGAGACATTCAGTACTTC.

This sequence joins TRBV6-5 and TRBJ1-2, with 7 bases identical to TRBD1. The germline V gene encodes CDR1 MNHEY and CDR2 SVGAGI. The CDR3 consists of 14 residues. V was clipped by 2 bases and J by 5 bases; unmatched bases: 5. Written as DNA, the CDR3 is TGTGCCAGCAGTTACAGGGGGCGCGGGTATGGCTACACCTTC. This translates into CASSYRGRGYGYTF.

The genes are TRBV4-2 and TRBJ1-5, with TRBD1 identical over 9 bases. Losses at the gene ends were 1 base for V and 2 bases for J; bases not matched to a gene: 6. This CDR3 contains 17 residues. CDR1 and CDR2 from the germline V gene are LGHNA and YNFKEQ. The CDR3 sequence is CASSQGSQGAGNQPQHF. DNA for the CDR3: TGTGCCAGCAGCCAAGGCTCACAGGGGGCCGGCAATCAGCCCCAGCATTTT.